These T cell receptor beta chains were read from a single sample in a study of identical twins. TCRdb re-called the 5' RACE reads through MiXCR, storing one row per CDR3 protein. The sample includes fewer than 500,000 distinct CDR3 sequences, roughly 24% of them seen just once. This same sample was also part of a study on T cells expressing NK-cell markers.

The sample was CD4+ T cells sorted from blood. The origin of the receptors is a woman under 30 in good health. Both conserved end residues are part of each CDR3. The D gene is left open where the match is weak. The size field is filled for only some rows; it gives once, few, many or a size class.

abundance: few
d_gene: TRBD2
v_gene: TRBV20-1
j_gene: TRBJ2-5
CDR3nt: TGCAGTGCTAGAGATGTAGCGGGGGGGCGAGAGACCCAGTACTTC
CDR3aa: CSARDVAGGRETQYF

abundance: -
d_gene: TRBD2
v_gene: TRBV5-1
j_gene: TRBJ2-1
CDR3nt: TGCGCCAGCAGCGGCAGACTAGCGAATGAGCAGTTCTTC
CDR3aa: CASSGRLANEQFF

abundance: few
d_gene: -
v_gene: TRBV12-3/TRBV12-4
j_gene: TRBJ1-1
CDR3nt: TGTGCCAGCACCAAATCGGGACATTTGAACACTGAAGCTTTCTTT
CDR3aa: CASTKSGHLNTEAFF

abundance: few
d_gene: TRBD2
v_gene: TRBV4-3
j_gene: TRBJ2-3
CDR3nt: TGCGCCAGCAGCCAAGATTGGAGCGGGAGGACGCAAGATACGCAGTATTTT
CDR3aa: CASSQDWSGRTQDTQYF

abundance: -
d_gene: -
v_gene: TRBV6-2/TRBV6-3
j_gene: TRBJ1-5
CDR3nt: TGTGCCAGCAGGGGAACAGGGAGATATAGCAATCAGCCCCAGCATTTT
CDR3aa: CASRGTGRYSNQPQHF

abundance: -
d_gene: -
v_gene: TRBV29-1
j_gene: TRBJ2-1
CDR3nt: TGCAGCGTTGATACTCCTTACTCCTACAATGAGCAGTTCTTC
CDR3aa: CSVDTPYSYNEQFF

abundance: few
d_gene: -
v_gene: TRBV4-1
j_gene: TRBJ2-7
CDR3nt: TGCGCCAGCAGCCAACCCGGACCCTACGAGCAGTACTTC
CDR3aa: CASSQPGPYEQYF

abundance: few
d_gene: -
v_gene: TRBV20-1
j_gene: TRBJ1-1
CDR3nt: TGCAGTGCTAGGGGACGATTTGAAGCTTTCTTT
CDR3aa: CSARGRFEAFF

abundance: few
d_gene: -
v_gene: TRBV3-1
j_gene: TRBJ2-7
CDR3nt: TGTGCCAGCAGCCAAGATGTGGAGGGGAGGCGGCAGTACTTC
CDR3aa: CASSQDVEGRRQYF

abundance: -
d_gene: -
v_gene: TRBV7-2
j_gene: TRBJ2-1
CDR3nt: TGTGGCTCCAGTCAGGGAAGCTACAATGAGCAGTTCTTC
CDR3aa: CGSSQGSYNEQFF

abundance: few
d_gene: -
v_gene: TRBV28
j_gene: TRBJ1-2
CDR3nt: TGTGCCAGCAGTTTACCCCAGGTGGGGGCAAACTATGGCTACACCTTC
CDR3aa: CASSLPQVGANYGYTF

abundance: many
d_gene: -
v_gene: TRBV2
j_gene: TRBJ2-7
CDR3nt: TGTGCCAGCAGTGATCAGGGGCTAGAATACGAGCAGTACTTC
CDR3aa: CASSDQGLEYEQYF

abundance: few
d_gene: -
v_gene: TRBV12-3/TRBV12-4
j_gene: TRBJ2-2
CDR3nt: TGTGCCAGCAGAACCCGGGTTACCGGGGAGCTGTTTTTT
CDR3aa: CASRTRVTGELFF

abundance: -
d_gene: -
v_gene: TRBV29-1
j_gene: TRBJ2-1
CDR3nt: TGCAGCGTTGAGGTCCGGGAGAAGGACAATGAGCAGTTCTTC
CDR3aa: CSVEVREKDNEQFF

abundance: -
d_gene: -
v_gene: TRBV6-5
j_gene: TRBJ2-7
CDR3nt: TGTGCCAGCAGTTACTCTGGGGGGTCGACGGGTTACGAGCAGTACTTC
CDR3aa: CASSYSGGSTGYEQYF